The 12 T cell receptor beta chains in this list originate from one sample, sequenced in a study of cytotoxic CD8 clonotypes in ibrutinib-treated CLL. The table came from immunoSEQ multiplex PCR; TCRdb's copy has only in-frame clones and leaves some out. Of roughly 63,000 clones listed, 57% are singletons. The specimen was PBMCs, collected after 12 months of ibrutinib treatment. All receptors derive from a human donor with chronic lymphocytic leukemia.

About this clone: Other nucleotide sequences from this sample produce the same CDR3. This chain joins TRBV11-2 and TRBJ2-2; 10 bases are a match to TRBD1. This CDR3 region has 15 residues. With 3 bases clipped from V and 5 bases from J, the junction kept 3 bases outside the gene matches. Germline CDR1 SGHAT, CDR2 FQNNGV. The CDR3 spells CASSFDRGRTGELFF. In DNA, the CDR3 is TGTGCCAGCAGCTTCGACAGGGGGCGAACCGGGGAGCTGTTTTTT.

CDR3 bases: TGTGCCAGCTCACAATACCCCCCGGGGACACCTAATTCACCCCTCCACTTT. It yields the protein CASSQYPPGTPNSPLHF. The J gene is TRBJ1-6, the V gene TRBV18; maybe TRBD1 (6 bases). The CDR3 sequence is 17 residues long. Trimming left V 4 bases short and J 6 bases short, with 19 bases between. CDR1 is KGHSH and CDR2 is LQKENI in the germline V gene.

This clone was found a few times. This chain links TRBV5-1 with TRBJ1-4, with D perhaps matching TRBD1 (6 bases). The ends were cut back, 1 base at V and 8 bases at J, with 15 bases in the middle. The CDR3 has 15 amino acids. Germline V lookup: CDR1 SGHRS, CDR2 YFSETQ. CDR3 DNA sequence: TGCGCCAGCAGCTTGACAGGGACATCTAGGGAAAAACTGTTTTTT. This codes for CASSLTGTSREKLFF.

V usage is TRBV9 and J usage is TRBJ2-3; 11 bases are a match to TRBD2. V lost 3 bases, J lost 0 bases, and 6 bases stayed unmatched. Germline CDR1 reads SGDLS; CDR2 reads YYNGEE. This CDR3 has 17 residues. CDR3 protein: CASSARLAGTSTDTQYF. As DNA, the CDR3 is TGTGCCAGCAGCGCCCGACTAGCGGGGACGAGCACAGATACGCAGTATTTT.

This clone came up a few times. The V call is TRBV15, the J call TRBJ2-4; no clear D gene. CDR1 and CDR2 (germline): LNHNV, YYDKDF (reference sequence). This CDR3 comprises 16 residues. V was cut by 4 bases and J by 0 bases, with 13 bases left in between. The CDR3 DNA reads TGTGCCACCAGCATCGGCACTTCCATAGCCAAAAACATTCAGTACTTC. Translation gives CATSIGTSIAKNIQYF. Full variable domain (outside the CDR3, taken from reference TRBV15 and TRBJ2-4): DAMVIQNPRYQVTQFGKPVTLSCSQTLNHNVMYWYQQKSSQAPKLLFHYYDKDFNNEADTPDNFQSRRPNTSFCFLDIRSPGLGDTAMYLCATSIGTSIAKNIQYFGAGTRLSVL.

The chain recombines TRBV2 with TRBJ2-3; D possibly corresponds to TRBD2 (5 bases). Trimming cost V 7 bases and J 0 bases, with 11 bases left between them. Per the germline V gene, CDR1 is SNHLY and CDR2 is FYNNEI. The CDR3 runs to 14 residues. CDR3 coding DNA: TGTGCCAGCACCCGGACTTCTAGCACAGATACGCAGTATTTT. Residues: CASTRTSSTDTQYF.

This clone has just a few counts. CDR3 DNA sequence: TGCGCCAGCAGCGTGAGTGGTGGTAGGAACACTGAAGCTTTCTTT. This translates into CASSVSGGRNTEAFF. This chain links TRBV5-1 with TRBJ1-1; D uncertain. CDR3 size: 15 residues. Deletions cut 4 bases from V and 1 base from J, with 14 bases between. CDR1 and CDR2 from the germline V gene are SGHRS and YFSETQ.

J is TRBJ1-1 and V is TRBV5-1; no clear D gene. The V end was cut by 0 bases, the J end by 7 bases, with 10 bases between. The CDR3 is 13 residues long. The germline CDR1 and CDR2 sequences are SGHRS and YFSETQ. The CDR3 sequence: CASSLAVGGEAFF. CDR3 sequence (DNA): TGCGCCAGCAGCTTGGCCGTGGGCGGTGAAGCTTTCTTT.

The chain employs TRBV11-2 and TRBJ1-4; 8 bases fit TRBD1. V lost 5 bases, J lost 3 bases, and 5 bases stayed unmatched. This CDR3 is built from 15 residues. CDR1 is SGHAT, CDR2 FQNNGV, per germline. As DNA, the CDR3 is TGTGCCAGCAGCCGCTGGACAGGGTCTAATGAAAAACTGTTTTTT. Translated: CASSRWTGSNEKLFF. The whole variable domain, filled in from reference TRBV11-2 and TRBJ1-4, reads EAGVAQSPRYKIIEKRQSVAFWCNPISGHATLYWYQQILGQGPKLLIQFQNNGVVDDSQLPKDRFSAERLKGVDSTLKIQPAKLEDSAVYLCASSRWTGSNEKLFFGSGTQLSVL.

J is TRBJ1-3 and V is TRBV5-1; the D is unclear. This CDR3 region has 15 residues. The ends were cut back, 0 bases at V and 5 bases at J, with 12 bases in the middle. Germline values: CDR1 SGHRS, CDR2 YFSETQ. This CDR3 is CASSLVSGYRNTIYF. The CDR3 nucleotides are TGCGCCAGCAGCTTGGTATCCGGGTATCGAAACACCATATATTTT.

The chain uses TRBV7-2 and TRBJ2-2; the D gene is possibly TRBD2 (6 bases). V was cut by 2 bases and J by 5 bases, with 15 bases left in between. The CDR3 spans 16 residues. Germline CDR1 is SGHTA and CDR2 is FQGNSA. DNA for the CDR3: TGTGCCAGCAGCTTATCCGCTAGCGCCTTGACCGGGGAGCTGTTTTTT. Encoded protein: CASSLSASALTGELFF.

The J gene is TRBJ2-3, the V gene TRBV12-5, with a possible D match to TRBD2 (6 bases). The V gene lost 0 bases and the J gene lost 4 bases, with 26 bases spanning the gap. The CDR3 has 20 residues. CDR1 and CDR2 from the germline V gene are LGHNT and FRNRAP. The chain's CDR3 is CASGLVPPAWDFRYPDTQYF. CDR3 bases: TGTGCTAGTGGTTTGGTACCCCCAGCATGGGACTTTAGGTACCCAGATACGCAGTATTTT.